Shown below are 23 T cell receptor beta chains from a single sample sequenced in a study of blood T cells in healthy people across ages. The use of a sample-barcoded 5' primer and a J-beta primer mix characterized a second PCR of about 7 to 12 cycles. TCRdb fed the 5' RACE reads into MiXCR, producing one record per CDR3 protein. The sample contains around 520,000 distinct CDR3 sequences, around 27% of which appear only once. These records were also assigned to another study, of T cells of mothers and their children.

The sample taken for sequencing was blood. The receptors were gathered from a boy between 2 and 15 years old in good health.

The chain joins TRBV6-5 to TRBJ2-7, with TRBD1 matching over 7 bases. The germline V gene has CDR1 MNHEY and CDR2 SVGAGI. The trim removed 6 bases at V and 4 bases at J, leaving 6 bases unmatched. The length of the CDR3 is 13 residues. CDR3 amino acids: CASSPDRRYEQYF. CDR3 bases: TGTGCCAGCAGCCCGGACAGGAGGTACGAGCAGTACTTC.

V gene TRBV27 combines with J gene TRBJ1-1; the D is unclear. Germline V gene lookup returns CDR1 MNHEY and CDR2 SMNVEV (reference sequence). There are 13 residues in the CDR3. The V gene lost 6 bases and the J gene lost 6 bases, with 14 bases spanning the gap. DNA of the CDR3: TGTGCCAGCAGCCTAATGAAAGGCCCTGAAGCTTTCTTT. Its protein product is CASSLMKGPEAFF.

The rearrangement links TRBV24-1 to TRBJ2-5, with D unresolved. The V gene lost 2 bases and the J gene lost 2 bases, with 8 bases spanning the gap. CDR3 length: 14 amino acids. Germline V gives CDR1 KGHDR, CDR2 SFDVKD. CDR3 sequence: CATSDSRFQETQYF. The CDR3 DNA reads as TGTGCCACCAGTGATTCCAGATTTCAAGAGACCCAGTACTTC.

The rearrangement links TRBV29-1 to TRBJ2-5; TRBD2 matches at 9 bases. The J call may be mistaken, given a closer DNA end match to TRBJ2-1. The CDR3 spans 13 residues. Germline V gene lookup returns CDR1 SQVTM and CDR2 ANQGSEA. The CDR3 protein is CSAVTSGLNEQFF. The CDR3 DNA follows: TGCAGCGCCGTAACTAGCGGGCTTAATGAGCAGTTCTTC.

The chain is built from TRBV20-1 and TRBJ2-3; D remains ambiguous. This CDR3 contains 15 residues. The ends were cut back, 5 bases at V and 1 base at J, with 16 bases in the middle. In germline, CDR1 is DFQATT, CDR2 SNEGSKA (reference sequence). The CDR3 here is CSAVSYSSGTDTQYF. For the CDR3, the DNA is TGCAGTGCTGTCTCGTACTCAAGCGGCACAGATACGCAGTATTTT.

This clonotype has only a few counts. The gene calls are TRBV12-3 or TRBV12-4 and TRBJ1-1; 7 bases are shared with TRBD1. Germline trimming cut 5 bases from V and 3 bases from J; bases unmatched to any gene: 9. The CDR3 totals 15 residues. In nucleotides, the CDR3 is TGTGCCAGCAGTCCCAGGACAGGCCTGGACACTGAAGCTTTCTTT. It yields the protein CASSPRTGLDTEAFF.

The chain is built from TRBV12-3 or TRBV12-4 and TRBJ1-2; D gene ambiguous. V gave up 4 bases and J gave up 8 bases, with 14 bases separating them. The CDR3 sequence is 13 residues long. The DNA of the CDR3 is TGTGCCAGCAGTTCTCCTCTGACCCGGGGCTACACCTTC. It specifies CASSSPLTRGYTF.

The sample holds many counts of this clonotype. The V gene is TRBV14, the J gene TRBJ2-7; D remains unclear. V was pared by 1 base and J by 3 bases, with 4 bases between. Germline CDR1 is SGHDN and CDR2 is FVKESK. The CDR3 is made up of 12 amino acids. In DNA, the CDR3 is TGTGCCAGCAGCCAAGGCATCTACGAGCAGTACTTC. As protein: CASSQGIYEQYF.

This chain joins TRBV20-1 and TRBJ2-1; D is unresolved. Germline CDR1 DFQATT, CDR2 SNEGSKA (reference sequence). Deletions cut 3 bases from V and 0 bases from J, with 12 bases between. The length of the CDR3 is 15 residues. This CDR3 is CSARSAESSYNEQFF. The DNA for the CDR3 is TGCAGTGCTAGGTCGGCCGAGAGCTCCTACAATGAGCAGTTCTTC.

The rearrangement links TRBV19 to TRBJ2-1, with 7 bases identical to TRBD2. The CDR3 has 15 residues. Germline V lookup: CDR1 LNHDA, CDR2 SQIVND (reference sequence). Germline trimming cut 2 bases from V and 3 bases from J; bases unmatched to any gene: 4. DNA for the CDR3: TGTGCCAGTAGTATATCTCTAGCGGTCTACAATGAGCAGTTCTTC. Protein product: CASSISLAVYNEQFF.

The CDR3 spells CASSLSSWDQYQETQYF. CDR3 DNA: TGTGCCAGCAGCTTATCTTCCTGGGACCAGTACCAAGAGACCCAGTACTTC. This chain connects TRBV11-2 to TRBJ2-5; D is tentatively TRBD1 or TRBD2 (5 bases each). The ends were cut back, 2 bases at V and 0 bases at J, with 16 bases in the middle. Germline CDR1 is SGHAT and CDR2 is FQNNGV. The CDR3 runs to 17 residues. Together with reference TRBV11-2 and TRBJ2-5, the CDR3 gives the full variable domain: EAGVAQSPRYKIIEKRQSVAFWCNPISGHATLYWYQQILGQGPKLLIQFQNNGVVDDSQLPKDRFSAERLKGVDSTLKIQPAKLEDSAVYLCASSLSSWDQYQETQYFGPGTRLLVL.

This clonotype was counted only a few times. The chain combines TRBV3-1 with TRBJ2-4; unclear D gene. V shed 3 bases and J shed 10 bases, with 22 bases lying between them. CDR3 length: 16 amino acids. The V gene's germline CDR1 is LGHDT and CDR2 YNNKEL (reference sequence). DNA for the CDR3: TGTGCCAGCAGCCAGGGAACCCGGCCTCCTATGGTTATTCAGTACTTC. It encodes CASSQGTRPPMVIQYF.

V and J are TRBV12-3 or TRBV12-4 and TRBJ1-2, with unresolved D. The CDR3 spans 12 residues. V shed 6 bases and J shed 1 base, with 6 bases lying between them. CDR3 sequence: CASSTVNYGYTF. Here the CDR3 DNA reads TGTGCCAGCAGCACGGTTAACTATGGCTACACCTTC.

This clonotype has a handful of counts. The chain carries TRBV30 and TRBJ2-1, with TRBD1 matching 7 bases. The V segment lost 0 bases and the J segment 10 bases; nucleotides outside the gene matches: 0. CDR1 and CDR2 (germline): GTSNPN, SVGIG (reference sequence). The CDR3 sequence is 11 residues long. In DNA, the CDR3 is TGTGCCTGGAGTGTGGGACAGGAGCAGTTCTTC. This translates into CAWSVGQEQFF.

This chain links TRBV4-1 with TRBJ2-1, with D possibly being TRBD2 (5 bases). The germline V and J ends were trimmed by 3 bases and 0 bases, with 15 bases remaining between them. This CDR3 is built from 17 residues. The germline V gene encodes CDR1 MGHRA and CDR2 YSYEKL. CDR3: CASSQERERSSYNEQFF. Here the CDR3 DNA reads TGCGCCAGCAGCCAGGAAAGGGAGCGGAGCTCCTACAATGAGCAGTTCTTC.

The table lists this clonotype with many counts. The V gene is TRBV12-3 or TRBV12-4, the J gene TRBJ2-7; D gene uncertain. Trimming pared 0 bases from V and 0 bases from J, leaving 12 bases between. The CDR3 spans 16 residues. For the CDR3, the DNA is TGTGCCAGCAGTTTAGCGCGTCGGGTAGTCTCCTACGAGCAGTACTTC. Its translation is CASSLARRVVSYEQYF.

This clonotype was counted only a few times. This chain uses TRBV3-1 with TRBJ2-7; 13 nucleotides agree with TRBD2. This CDR3 region has 17 residues. The J segment lost 2 bases and the V segment lost 1 base, leaving 5 bases of the junction unmatched. Germline assignment: CDR1 LGHDT and CDR2 YNNKEL (reference sequence). The CDR3 coding sequence is TGTGCCAGCAGCCAAGTCGGACTAGCGGGAGCGGCCTACGAGCAGTACTTC. Protein product: CASSQVGLAGAAYEQYF.

In this sample, this clonotype turned up a few times. Without the conserved terminal phenylalanine or tryptophan, this CDR3 likely stems from a read error. The chain carries TRBV30 and TRBJ1-1; D not resolved. V gave up 0 bases and J gave up 3 bases, with 2 bases separating them. The CDR3 has 11 residues. Germline V gene lookup returns CDR1 GTSNPN and CDR2 SVGIG (reference sequence). CDR3 nucleotides: TGTGCCTGGAGTGTATACACTGAAGCTTTCCTT. Its protein is CAWSVYTEAFL.

The chain is built from TRBV5-1 and TRBJ2-2, with D hard to call. CDR1 SGHRS and CDR2 YFSETQ come from the germline V gene. Trimming shortened V by 8 bases and J by 7 bases, and 15 bases separated the two germline ends. CDR3 length: 13 amino acids. The CDR3 DNA follows: TGCGCCAGTTCGACGAGTCTGAACGGGGAGCTGTTTTTT. It is translated as CASSTSLNGELFF.

CDR3 sequence (DNA): TGCGCCAGCAGCCGGCACGGGGGATCCACCTACGAGCAGTACTTC. Its protein is CASSRHGGSTYEQYF. The gene calls are TRBV4-3 and TRBJ2-7; TRBD2 is a possible D gene (6 bases). Trimming left V 4 bases short and J 2 bases short, with 15 bases between. The CDR3 totals 15 residues. Germline V gene data show CDR1 as LGHNA and CDR2 as YSLEER.

This clonotype showed up just a few times. The rearrangement links TRBV20-1 to TRBJ2-5, with 14 bases that match TRBD2. V shed 6 bases and J 9 bases; nucleotides not matched to a gene: 9. Germline-derived CDR1 and CDR2 are DFQATT and SNEGSKA (reference sequence). This CDR3 spans 14 amino acids. The CDR3 DNA sequence: TGCAGTGCCCTCCGGCCGGGACTAGCGGGGGCCCAGTACTTC. Translated: CSALRPGLAGAQYF.

This chain links TRBV11-2 with TRBJ2-7; D uncertain. The CDR3 runs to 13 residues. Between the trimmed V and J ends, which lost 4 bases and 12 bases, there was a span of 19 bases. The germline CDR1 and CDR2 sequences are SGHAT and FQNNGV. The CDR3 DNA follows: TGTGCCAGCAGCTCCCAGGTTCGGCAGGCCGGGTACTTC. This codes for CASSSQVRQAGYF.

This clonotype was picked up a small number of times. This chain links TRBV7-2 with TRBJ2-3; 15 bases agree with TRBD2. The CDR3 contains 16 residues. The germline V gene encodes CDR1 SGHTA and CDR2 FQGNSA. Losses at the gene ends were 5 bases for V and 4 bases for J; bases not matched to a gene: 4. CDR3 nucleotide sequence: TGTGCCAGCAGCCAGGGACTAGCGGGAGGCGCAGATACGCAGTATTTT. It specifies CASSQGLAGGADTQYF.